Below, 17 T cell receptor beta chains from the same sample are listed, as sequenced in a study of blood T cell repertoires in COVID-19. Data came from immunoSEQ multiplex PCR; TCRdb stores just in-frame clones and leaves some out. In the table there are tens of thousands of clones, about 80% of which are singletons. The sample was peripheral blood. The receptor set was obtained from a man aged 55 to 70 with acute or convalescent COVID-19.

The chain joins TRBV9 to TRBJ1-1; D remains unclear. The CDR3 length is 14 residues. Trimming took 4 bases from V and 1 from J, leaving 11 bases between them. The germline CDR1 and CDR2 sequences are SGDLS and YYNGEE. This chain's CDR3 is CASSPNTANTEAFF. CDR3 coding DNA: TGTGCCAGCAGCCCGAACACAGCGAACACTGAAGCTTTCTTT.

In DNA, the CDR3 is TGTGCCACCAGTGACTTCGGACAGGGGAACACCGGGGAGCTGTTTTTT. Translated: CATSDFGQGNTGELFF. The rearrangement links TRBV24-1 to TRBJ2-2; 8 bases agree with TRBD1. CDR3 size: 16 residues. J lost 1 base, V lost 4 bases, and 4 bases had no gene match. Germline CDR1 KGHDR, CDR2 SFDVKD.

The chain has TRBV6-5 and TRBJ1-2, with D possibly being TRBD1 (6 bases). Germline V gene sequence: CDR1 MNHEY, CDR2 SVGAGI. With 8 bases removed from V and 6 bases from J, the gap between germline ends came to 16 bases. This CDR3 comprises 13 residues. The CDR3 DNA reads TGTGCCAGCTCATGGCAGGGGTCGGATGGCTACACCTTC. Translated: CASSWQGSDGYTF.

The rearrangement joins TRBV5-1 to TRBJ2-5, with 9 bases identical to TRBD2. Germline values: CDR1 SGHRS, CDR2 YFSETQ. V lost 4 bases to trimming and J lost 4 bases; unmatched junction nucleotides: 11. The CDR3 contains 16 residues. The CDR3 loop is CASSPKRLAGPETQYF. DNA of the CDR3: TGCGCCAGCAGCCCAAAGAGGCTAGCGGGGCCAGAGACCCAGTACTTC.

The chain employs TRBV5-6 and TRBJ1-6, with 8 positions matching TRBD1. The J segment lost 9 bases and the V segment lost 3 bases, leaving 5 bases of the junction unmatched. The CDR3 has 14 residues. Germline V gene data show CDR1 as SGHDT and CDR2 as YYEEEE. The CDR3 here is CASSYWTGLSPLHF. The CDR3 DNA follows: TGTGCCAGCAGCTACTGGACAGGGCTTTCACCCCTCCACTTT. Full variable domain (missing parts from reference TRBV5-6 and TRBJ1-6): DAGVTQSPTHLIKTRGQQVTLRCSPKSGHDTVSWYQQALGQGPQFIFQYYEEEERQRGNFPDRFSGHQFPNYSSELNVNALLLGDSALYLCASSYWTGLSPLHFGNGTRLTVT.

The CDR3 loop reads CASSLLAGTEFF. The CDR3 DNA reads TGTGCCAGCAGCTTGTTGGCCGGGACAGAATTTTTT. The chain joins TRBV5-6 to TRBJ1-4; 7 bases fit TRBD1. The germline gives CDR1 SGHDT, CDR2 YYEEEE. The V segment lost 1 base and the J segment 17 bases; nucleotides outside the gene matches: 8. CDR3 size: 12 residues.

The genes are TRBV9 and TRBJ2-2; tentative D call: TRBD2 (5 bases). Germline loops: CDR1 SGDLS, CDR2 YYNGEE. The CDR3 runs to 16 residues. Trimming left V 1 base short and J 3 bases short, with 13 bases between. CDR3: CASSVFRGPYTGELFF. The DNA for the CDR3 is TGTGCCAGCAGCGTATTCCGGGGTCCATACACCGGGGAGCTGTTTTTT.

The chain links TRBV5-1 to TRBJ2-2; TRBD2 matches at 8 bases. With V trimmed by 4 bases and J by 6 bases, 8 bases remained unmatched. The CDR3 sequence is 15 residues long. CDR1 and CDR2 from the germline V gene are SGHRS and YFSETQ. CDR3 loop: CASSPLSGGSGELFF. The CDR3 coding sequence is TGCGCCAGCAGCCCTCTGAGCGGGGGCTCCGGGGAGCTGTTTTTT.

The chain recombines TRBV7-9 with TRBJ1-5, with a weak D call TRBD1 (6 bases). Germline-derived CDR1 and CDR2 are SEHNR and FQNEAQ (reference sequence). There are 16 residues in the CDR3. Trimming took 1 base from V and 6 from J, leaving 16 bases between them. The CDR3 bases are TGTGCCAGCAGCTTAGGCGGGCAGGGGTGGATTCAGCCCCAGCATTTT. It codes for CASSLGGQGWIQPQHF.

This clone occurred a few times. V usage is TRBV4-1 and J usage is TRBJ1-2; 7 bases match TRBD1. J lost 3 bases, V lost 5 bases, and 12 bases had no gene match. Germline loops: CDR1 MGHRA, CDR2 YSYEKL. The CDR3 has 16 amino acids. CDR3 amino acids: CASSTRRRGRYYGYTF. Here the CDR3 DNA reads TGCGCCAGCAGCACCAGGAGGAGGGGGCGGTACTATGGCTACACCTTC.

The chain combines TRBV9 with TRBJ2-2; 13 bases are a match to TRBD2. CDR1 and CDR2 from the germline V gene are SGDLS and YYNGEE. The CDR3 runs to 16 residues. Trimming cost V 4 bases and J 0 bases; bases outside gene matches: 0. This CDR3 is CASSTSGGANTGELFF. The CDR3 DNA is TGTGCCAGCAGCACTAGCGGGGGGGCGAACACCGGGGAGCTGTTTTTT.

V usage is TRBV9 and J usage is TRBJ1-1; TRBD1 matches at 8 bases. Germline lookup yields CDR1 SGDLS and CDR2 YYNGEE. The ends lost 4 bases at V and 3 bases at J; junction bases unmatched: 11. The CDR3 consists of 16 residues. In DNA, the CDR3 is TGTGCCAGCAGCCCACCTAACAGGGGGGGCGACACTGAAGCTTTCTTT. Translation: CASSPPNRGGDTEAFF.

The V call is TRBV7-3, the J call TRBJ2-7, with D possibly TRBD1 on 6 matching bases. V dropped 5 bases and J dropped 4 bases, with 15 bases sitting between them. The length of the CDR3 is 14 residues. CDR1 and CDR2 (germline): SGHTA, FQGTGA. The CDR3 DNA is TGTGCCAGCAGCCTTAGGGACACGGATTACGAGCAGTACTTC. Amino acids: CASSLRDTDYEQYF.

This chain joins TRBV6-5 and TRBJ1-2; D remains ambiguous. The V gene's germline CDR1 is MNHEY and CDR2 SVGAGI. Trimming removed 6 bases at V and 4 bases at J, with 9 bases between. The CDR3 contains 12 residues. The CDR3 DNA reads TGTGCCAGCAGCCCCACAAGCTATGGCTACACCTTC. Translation gives CASSPTSYGYTF.

The chain is built from TRBV4-1 and TRBJ1-4; D not certain. Germline-derived CDR1 and CDR2 are MGHRA and YSYEKL. The germline V and J ends were trimmed by 6 bases and 0 bases, with 17 bases remaining between them. The CDR3 is 17 residues long. The CDR3 DNA follows: TGCGCCAGCAGTCTGAGGTTCCAGACTACAACTAATGAAAAACTGTTTTTT. This gives the protein CASSLRFQTTTNEKLFF.

The J gene is TRBJ2-7, the V gene TRBV18; 8 nucleotides line up with TRBD1. The CDR3 is 15 amino acids. Germline-derived CDR1 and CDR2 are KGHSH and LQKENI. J was trimmed by 3 bases and V by 3 bases; bases with no gene match: 7. The CDR3 region is CASSPSTGANYEQYF. CDR3 sequence (DNA): TGTGCCAGCTCACCCTCGACAGGGGCTAACTACGAGCAGTACTTC.

This chain links TRBV6-5 with TRBJ2-7, with 7 bases fitting TRBD1. CDR1 is MNHEY, CDR2 SVGAGI, per germline. Germline trimming cut 0 bases from V and 3 bases from J; bases unmatched to any gene: 2. This CDR3 has 14 residues. CDR3 region: CASSYSDRHYEQYF. The CDR3 bases are TGTGCCAGCAGTTACTCGGACAGGCACTACGAGCAGTACTTC.